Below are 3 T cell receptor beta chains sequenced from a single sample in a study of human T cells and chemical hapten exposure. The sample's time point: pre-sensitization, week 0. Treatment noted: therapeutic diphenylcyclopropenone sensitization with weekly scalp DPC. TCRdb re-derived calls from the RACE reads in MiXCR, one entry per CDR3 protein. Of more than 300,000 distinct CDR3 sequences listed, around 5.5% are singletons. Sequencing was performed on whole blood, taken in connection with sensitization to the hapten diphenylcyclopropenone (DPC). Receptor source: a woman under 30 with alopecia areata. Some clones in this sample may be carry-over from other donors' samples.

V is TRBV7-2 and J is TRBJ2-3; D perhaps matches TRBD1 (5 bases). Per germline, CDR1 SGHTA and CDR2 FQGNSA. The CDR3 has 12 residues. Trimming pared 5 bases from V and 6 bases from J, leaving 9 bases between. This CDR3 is CASSRNRDTQYF. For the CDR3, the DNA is TGTGCCAGCAGCCGGAACAGGGATACGCAGTATTTT.

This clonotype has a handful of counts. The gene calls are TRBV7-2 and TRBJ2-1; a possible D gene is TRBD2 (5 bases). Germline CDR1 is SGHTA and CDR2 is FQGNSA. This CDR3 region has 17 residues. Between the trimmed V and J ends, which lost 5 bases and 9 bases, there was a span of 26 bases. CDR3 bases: TGTGCCAGCAGCCCCGGGATAAGGGTCCCTATGATGAGTGAGCAGTTCTTC. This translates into CASSPGIRVPMMSEQFF.

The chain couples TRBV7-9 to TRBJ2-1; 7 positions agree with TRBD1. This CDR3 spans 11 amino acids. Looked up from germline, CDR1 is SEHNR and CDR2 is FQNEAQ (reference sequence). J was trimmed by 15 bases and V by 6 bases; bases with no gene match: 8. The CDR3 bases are TGTGCCAGCAGGGTACGACAGGGAACGTTCTTC. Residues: CASRVRQGTFF.